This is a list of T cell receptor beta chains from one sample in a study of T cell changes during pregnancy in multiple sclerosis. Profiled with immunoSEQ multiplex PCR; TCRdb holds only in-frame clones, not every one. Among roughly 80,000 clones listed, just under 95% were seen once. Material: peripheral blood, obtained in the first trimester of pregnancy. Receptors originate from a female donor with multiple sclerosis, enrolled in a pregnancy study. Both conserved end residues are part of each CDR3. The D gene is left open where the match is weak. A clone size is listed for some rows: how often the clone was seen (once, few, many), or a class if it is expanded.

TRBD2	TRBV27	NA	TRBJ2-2	CASSSAGGPNGELFF	TGTGCCAGCAGTTCCGCGGGAGGGCCTAACGGGGAGCTGTTTTTT
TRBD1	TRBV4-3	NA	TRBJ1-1	CASSHLDREAFF	TGCGCCAGCAGCCACCTGGACAGGGAAGCTTTCTTT
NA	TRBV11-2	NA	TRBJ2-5	CASSLDGNGETQYF	TGTGCCAGCAGCTTAGACGGGAACGGAGAGACCCAGTACTTC
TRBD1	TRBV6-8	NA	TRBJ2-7	CASRTPGQHYEQYF	TGTGCCAGCAGGACCCCGGGACAGCACTACGAGCAGTACTTC
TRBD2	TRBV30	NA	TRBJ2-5	CAWSVIAGVRETQYF	TGTGCCTGGAGTGTAATAGCGGGAGTACGGGAGACCCAGTACTTC
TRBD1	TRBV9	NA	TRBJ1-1	CASSVAGQAPTEAFF	TGTGCCAGCAGCGTAGCGGGACAGGCCCCGACTGAAGCTTTCTTT
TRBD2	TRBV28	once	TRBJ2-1	CASSSPAGSSYNEQFF	TGTGCCAGCAGTTCCCCAGCGGGAAGCTCCTACAATGAGCAGTTCTTC
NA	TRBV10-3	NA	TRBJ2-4	CAIRDSVAAKNIQYF	TGTGCCATCAGAGATAGTGTTGCGGCCAAAAACATTCAGTACTTC
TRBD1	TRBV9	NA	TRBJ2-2	CASSVEVDRGDTGELFF	TGTGCCAGCAGCGTCGAGGTGGACAGGGGGGACACCGGGGAGCTGTTTTTT
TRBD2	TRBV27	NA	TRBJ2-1	CASSITGGGIGQFF	TGTGCCAGCAGTATAACCGGGGGGGGTATTGGGCAGTTCTTC
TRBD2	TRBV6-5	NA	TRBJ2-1	CASSSRSGLHNEQFF	TGTGCCAGCAGTTCCCGTAGCGGGCTTCACAATGAGCAGTTCTTC
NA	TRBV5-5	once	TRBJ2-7	CASSLAVNYEQYF	TGTGCCAGCAGCTTGGCCGTAAACTACGAGCAGTACTTC
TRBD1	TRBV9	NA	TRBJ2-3	CASSDRGFTDTQYF	TGTGCCAGCAGTGACAGGGGATTCACAGATACGCAGTATTTT
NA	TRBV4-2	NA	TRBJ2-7	CASSPTTVTNEQYF	TGTGCCAGCAGCCCGACGACAGTCACAAACGAGCAGTACTTC
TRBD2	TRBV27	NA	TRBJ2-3	CASSSLAGGTGDTQYF	TGTGCCAGCAGTTCGCTAGCGGGAGGGACCGGAGATACGCAGTATTTT
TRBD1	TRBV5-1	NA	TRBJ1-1	CASSLDRQGALVINTEAFF	TGCGCCAGCAGCTTGGACCGACAGGGGGCATTAGTAATTAACACTGAAGCTTTCTTT
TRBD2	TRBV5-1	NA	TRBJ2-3	CASLSSPGTSGKDTQYF	TGCGCCAGCCTGTCCTCCCCCGGGACTAGCGGGAAAGATACGCAGTATTTT
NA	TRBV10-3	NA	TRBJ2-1	CAISEPAGGNNEQFF	TGTGCCATCAGTGAGCCAGCCGGAGGGAACAATGAGCAGTTCTTC
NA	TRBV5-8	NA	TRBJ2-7	CASSFDSTPYEQYF	TGTGCCAGCAGCTTCGACAGCACCCCCTACGAGCAGTACTTC
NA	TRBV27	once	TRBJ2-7	CASRVGGSYEQYF	TGTGCCAGCAGGGTAGGGGGCTCCTACGAGCAGTACTTC
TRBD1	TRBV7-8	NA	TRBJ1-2	CASSRPGTGGHYGYTF	TGTGCCAGCAGCCGACCGGGGACAGGGGGCCACTATGGCTACACCTTC
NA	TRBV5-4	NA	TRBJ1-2	CASSLAGQGTDGYTF	TGTGCCAGCAGCTTGGCCGGGCAGGGAACGGATGGCTACACCTTC
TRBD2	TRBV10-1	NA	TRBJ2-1	CASSDRLAGGGIYNEQFF	TGCGCCAGCAGTGATAGACTAGCGGGAGGTGGGATCTACAATGAGCAGTTCTTC
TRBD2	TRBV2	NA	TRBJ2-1	CASSLGDGRLAGGLYINEQFF	TGTGCCAGCAGCCTTGGTGACGGGCGACTAGCGGGGGGCCTATACATCAATGAGCAGTTCTTC
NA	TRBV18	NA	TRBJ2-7	CASSPVTRQGSSSEQYF	TGTGCCAGCTCACCCGTGACCCGGCAGGGGTCGTCCAGCGAGCAGTACTTC
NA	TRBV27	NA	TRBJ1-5	CASGSDRDSNQPQHF	TGTGCCAGCGGAAGCGATAGAGACAGCAATCAGCCCCAGCATTTT
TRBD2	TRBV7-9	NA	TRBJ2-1	CASSLGKRLAGGGEQFF	TGTGCCAGCAGCTTAGGGAAGAGGCTAGCGGGGGGCGGTGAGCAGTTCTTC
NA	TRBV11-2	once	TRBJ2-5	CASSLAPGRETQYF	TGTGCCAGCAGCTTAGCTCCGGGTCGGGAGACCCAGTACTTC
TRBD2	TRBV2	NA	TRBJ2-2	CASRREGNTGELFF	TGTGCCAGCAGGCGGGAGGGAAACACCGGGGAGCTGTTTTTT
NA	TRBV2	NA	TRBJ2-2	CASRGVKNAGELFF	TGTGCCAGCCGCGGGGTAAAGAACGCCGGGGAGCTGTTTTTT
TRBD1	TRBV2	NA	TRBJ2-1	CASRPDRGKYNEQFF	TGTGCCAGCAGGCCGGACAGGGGGAAATACAATGAGCAGTTCTTC
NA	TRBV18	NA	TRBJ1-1	CASSLGLDTEAFF	TGTGCCAGCTCACTGGGACTTGACACTGAAGCTTTCTTT
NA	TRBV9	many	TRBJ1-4	CASSVGLSVGYQEKLFF	TGTGCCAGCAGCGTAGGCCTAAGCGTTGGGTATCAGGAAAAACTGTTTTTT
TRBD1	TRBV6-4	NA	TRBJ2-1	CASDGGTGLNNEQFF	TGTGCCAGCGATGGCGGGACAGGACTGAACAATGAGCAGTTCTTC
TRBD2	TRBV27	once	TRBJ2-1	CASSPPGLAPNEQFF	TGTGCCAGCAGTCCTCCGGGACTAGCCCCGAATGAGCAGTTCTTC
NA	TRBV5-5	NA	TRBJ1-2	CASSPMGHSEYGYTF	TGTGCCAGCAGCCCGATGGGACACTCAGAGTATGGCTACACCTTC
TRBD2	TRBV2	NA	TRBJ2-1	CASSGLAGHRDNEQFF	TGTGCCAGCAGTGGACTAGCGGGTCACCGGGATAATGAGCAGTTCTTC
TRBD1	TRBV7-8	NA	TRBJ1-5	CASSLGVGGRGSNQPQHF	TGTGCCAGCAGCTTAGGAGTAGGGGGCAGGGGTAGCAATCAGCCCCAGCATTTT
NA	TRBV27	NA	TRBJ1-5	CASSLSAGAQPQHF	TGTGCCAGCAGTTTATCGGCAGGGGCTCAGCCCCAGCATTTT
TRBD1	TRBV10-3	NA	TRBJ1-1	CAISESSLMGTGAAAFF	TGTGCCATCAGTGAGTCGTCCTTAATGGGGACAGGGGCCGCAGCTTTCTTT